These T cell receptor beta chains were read from a single sample in a study of neoadjuvant anti-PD-1 for oral cavity cancer. Clones were sequenced by immunoSEQ multiplex PCR, and TCRdb holds only the in-frame ones, with some missing. Of 9,500 to 15,000 clones listed, around three fifths are singletons. Here the sequenced sample was tumor tissue, taken before nivolumab (anti-PD-1) treatment. These TCRs come from a person aged 35 to 85 with oral cavity squamous cell carcinoma. The donor label of this sample is uncertain. Each CDR3 is given with its conserved first and last residue. D genes are given only for firm matches. Only part of the rows carry a size: once, few, many, or a class if the clone is expanded.

V	J	D	size	CDR3	DNA
TRBV11-3	TRBJ2-2	TRBD2	-	CASSTGTSGGELFF	TGTGCCAGCAGCACCGGGACTAGCGGGGGGGAGCTGTTTTTT
TRBV7-8	TRBJ2-2	TRBD2	-	CASSPSGSGGVNTGELFF	TGTGCCAGCAGCCCTTCGGGTAGCGGGGGAGTTAACACCGGGGAGCTGTTTTTT
TRBV2	TRBJ2-7	-	medium-sized	CASIGGELGYEQYF	TGTGCCAGCATAGGGGGAGAATTGGGTTACGAGCAGTACTTC
TRBV11-2	TRBJ1-1	-	few	CASSLVGGTEAFF	TGTGCCAGCAGCTTAGTGGGGGGCACTGAAGCTTTCTTT
TRBV4-2	TRBJ2-1	TRBD2	few	CASSQDPFSGDVNEQFF	TGTGCCAGCAGCCAAGATCCCTTTAGCGGGGACGTTAATGAGCAGTTCTTC
TRBV6-5	TRBJ2-7	TRBD2	-	CASRVSGSLRGQYF	TGTGCCAGCAGGGTTAGCGGGAGCCTGAGGGGGCAGTACTTC
TRBV19	TRBJ1-6	TRBD1	-	CASSSVAGTGRSPLHF	TGTGCCAGTAGTAGCGTGGCCGGGACAGGGCGTTCACCCCTCCACTTT
TRBV6-1	TRBJ2-7	TRBD2	-	CASSERAGGVRPEQYF	TGTGCCAGCAGTGAACGGGCGGGAGGAGTTCGGCCGGAGCAGTACTTC
TRBV2	TRBJ2-7	TRBD2	few	CASSTSGLSYEQYF	TGTGCCAGCAGTACTAGCGGGCTCTCCTACGAGCAGTACTTC
TRBV6-5	TRBJ1-2	-	-	CASGRHNYGYTF	TGTGCCAGCGGTCGACACAACTATGGCTACACCTTC
TRBV19	TRBJ1-2	-	-	CASSMQQNYGYTF	TGTGCCAGTAGTATGCAGCAAAACTATGGCTACACCTTC
TRBV6-1	TRBJ2-3	-	-	CASRAGSTDTQYF	TGTGCCAGCAGAGCCGGGAGCACAGATACGCAGTATTTT
TRBV5-6	TRBJ2-3	TRBD1	-	CASSPDRGDPFRTDTQYF	TGTGCCAGCAGCCCCGACAGGGGGGATCCCTTCCGCACAGATACGCAGTATTTT
TRBV19	TRBJ1-1	-	-	CASSMFDLPQGAFF	TGTGCCAGTAGTATGTTCGACTTACCACAAGGGGCTTTCTTT
TRBV7-9	TRBJ2-3	-	-	CASSLTTSTDTQYF	TGTGCCAGCAGCTTAACAACCAGCACAGATACGCAGTATTTT
TRBV18	TRBJ2-7	-	-	CASSPPDFSYEQYF	TGTGCCAGCTCACCACCTGACTTCTCCTACGAGCAGTACTTC
TRBV29-1	TRBJ1-1	-	-	CSVDRGRGTEAFF	TGCAGCGTTGATAGGGGTCGAGGGACTGAAGCTTTCTTT
TRBV6-6	TRBJ1-4	-	-	CASSYSPEKLFF	TGTGCCAGCAGTTACTCCCCCGAAAAACTGTTTTTT
TRBV5-1	TRBJ2-3	TRBD2	once	CASSLGRLAGYTDTQYF	TGCGCCAGCAGCTTGGGAAGACTAGCGGGGTACACAGATACGCAGTATTTT
TRBV19	TRBJ1-5	TRBD1	-	CASSRSGTGNTQPQHF	TGTGCCAGTAGTCGCTCCGGGACAGGGAATACTCAGCCCCAGCATTTT
TRBV18	TRBJ1-1	-	few	CASSPETRGTEAFF	TGTGCCAGCTCACCCGAAACCCGGGGCACTGAAGCTTTCTTT
TRBV7-9	TRBJ1-2	-	-	CASSRPGRKVYGYTF	TGTGCCAGCAGCCGGCCGGGACGGAAGGTTTATGGCTACACCTTC
TRBV5-6	TRBJ2-7	-	few	CASSLKGFRSYEQYF	TGTGCCAGCAGCTTGAAGGGGTTTCGGAGCTACGAGCAGTACTTC
TRBV11-2	TRBJ2-3	-	-	CASSLGWFEDTQYF	TGTGCCAGCAGCCTTGGGTGGTTCGAGGATACGCAGTATTTT
TRBV7-8	TRBJ2-7	TRBD2	-	CASSLAVASGAYEQYF	TGTGCCAGCAGCTTAGCGGTCGCTAGCGGGGCATACGAGCAGTACTTC
TRBV2	TRBJ1-6	TRBD1	-	CASGSDRVVNSPLHF	TGTGCCAGCGGGTCGGACAGGGTCGTTAATTCACCCCTCCACTTT
TRBV27	TRBJ2-1	TRBD2	-	CASSPPGLTWNEQFF	TGTGCCAGCAGTCCTCCGGGACTAACCTGGAATGAGCAGTTCTTC
TRBV19	TRBJ2-5	TRBD2	-	CASSKGTTLAGGGTQYF	TGTGCCAGTAGTAAAGGAACGACCCTAGCGGGAGGTGGGACCCAGTACTTC
TRBV5-4	TRBJ2-7	TRBD1	-	CASSLQGRKDEQYF	TGTGCCAGCAGCTTACAGGGGCGGAAGGACGAGCAGTACTTC
TRBV5-5	TRBJ1-1	-	few	CASSHSGAEAFF	TGTGCCAGCAGCCACTCAGGGGCTGAAGCTTTCTTT
TRBV5-1	TRBJ2-2	TRBD1	-	CASSLVGTGTSNTGELFF	TGCGCCAGCAGCTTGGTTGGGACAGGCACTTCGAACACCGGGGAGCTGTTTTTT
TRBV30	TRBJ2-5	TRBD1	-	CAWTRTGGRRETQYF	TGTGCCTGGACCAGGACAGGGGGCCGTCGAGAGACCCAGTACTTC
TRBV28	TRBJ2-2	-	-	CASSVSSGELFF	TGTGCCAGCAGTGTGAGCTCCGGGGAGCTGTTTTTT
TRBV11-2	TRBJ2-5	TRBD2	medium-sized	CASTEGGPWAQYF	TGTGCCAGCACGGAGGGAGGGCCTTGGGCCCAGTACTTC
TRBV7-7	TRBJ2-7	TRBD1	-	CASSLGTGGRYEQYF	TGTGCCAGCAGCTTAGGGACAGGCGGGCGCTACGAGCAGTACTTC
TRBV9	TRBJ2-7	TRBD2	-	CASSLGASGGGSPEQYF	TGTGCCAGCAGCCTTGGGGCTAGCGGGGGGGGTAGTCCCGAGCAGTACTTC
TRBV5-4	TRBJ1-1	-	-	CASSLDTEAFF	TGTGCCAGCAGCCTGGACACTGAAGCTTTCTTT